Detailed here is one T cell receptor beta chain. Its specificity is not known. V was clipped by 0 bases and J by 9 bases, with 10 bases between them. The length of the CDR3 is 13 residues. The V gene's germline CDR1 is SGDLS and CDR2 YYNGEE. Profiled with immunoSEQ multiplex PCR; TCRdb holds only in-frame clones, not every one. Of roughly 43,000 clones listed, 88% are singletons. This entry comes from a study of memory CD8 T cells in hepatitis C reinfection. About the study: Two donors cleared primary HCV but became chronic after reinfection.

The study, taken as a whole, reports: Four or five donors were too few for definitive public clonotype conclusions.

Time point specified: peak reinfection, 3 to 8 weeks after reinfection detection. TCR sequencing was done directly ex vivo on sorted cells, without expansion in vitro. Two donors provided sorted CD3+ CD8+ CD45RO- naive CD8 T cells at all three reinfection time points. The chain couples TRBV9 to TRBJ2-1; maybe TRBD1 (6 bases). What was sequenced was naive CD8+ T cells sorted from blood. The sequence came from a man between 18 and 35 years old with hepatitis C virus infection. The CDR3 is CASSVGGGTEQFF. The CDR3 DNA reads TGTGCCAGCAGCGTAGGAGGGGGAACTGAGCAGTTCTTC.